This TCR beta chain was identified in a study of T cells in Graves' hyperthyroidism and ophthalmopathy. Study outcomes and limitations: In blood, most of the thyroid clonotypes expanded above 0.001 were also present.

Regarding this clonotype: Its antigen is not identified.

TCR beta CDR3 sequences were amplified from RNA transcripts. Researchers ran a first-round RT-PCR on the TCR CDR3 using the HTBI primer set. Each CDR3 protein gets one entry after TCRdb re-called the multiplex PCR reads with MiXCR. The sample lists about 610,000 distinct CDR3 sequences; under 15% were seen once. This TCR was recovered from a woman aged 40 to 55 with Graves' ophthalmopathy. Sequencing was done on a sample of blood.

The CDR3 loop reads CASSYSPTVAFF. Here the CDR3 DNA reads TGTGCCAGCAGTTACTCTCCGACGGTGGCTTTCTTT. V gene TRBV6-2 or TRBV6-3 combines with J gene TRBJ1-1; D gene unclear. Germline V lookup: CDR1 MNHEY, CDR2 SVGEGT. Trimming shortened V by 0 bases and J by 11 bases, and 10 bases separated the two germline ends. The CDR3 length is 12 residues.